This record concerns one TCR beta chain sequence. Its target antigen remains unknown. Base qualities are not provided; no much larger clone lies one nucleotide away. The data originate from a study of shared clonotypes between healthy human individuals (dated by TCRdb to the early 2020s). The study in broad terms: A couple of women and a few men aged 18 to 49 years were included in the cohort. Between about 0.8 and 9.5 billion PBMCs per donor were obtained by leukapheresis. Per donor, three plates each were used for CD4 naive and CD4 memory, two for CD8 naive, and one for CD8 memory. Libraries were prepared and TCR repertoires were sequenced by different laboratories using diverse techniques, in order to increase sequencing depth and limit assay-specific biases. To estimate repertoire size and how much clonotype sharing occurs between individuals, the study deeply sequenced the blood TCR repertoires of about five healthy adults.

Using the deep immunoSEQ assay, TCR CDR3 regions were amplified from genomic DNA by multiplex PCR. Extracted genomic DNA from each cell subset was spread evenly across all wells of several immunoSEQ 96-well plates, with each plate serving as a replicate. For sorted subsets, approximately 0.2 ug of genomic DNA, equivalent to tens of thousands of T cell genomes, went into each replicate PCR. Purified libraries were quantified with a Qubit 3.0 fluorometer, sized on a Bioanalyzer 2100, and re-quantified with the KAPA Library Quantification kit. Each immunoSEQ 96-well plate was sequenced on its own single-read 150-cycle Illumina NextSeq 550 flow cell. Per the source publication's procedure: Because the immunoSEQ output held only junctional sequences and lacked quality scores, the filtering could not match the filtering applied to full-length reads. Sequences were annotated with PyIR, a Python wrapper for IgBLAST v1.9, and V/J genes and CDR3 were assigned using IMGT germline references. Reads were removed for weak V/J assignments (E-value above 1e-6), missing CDR3, stop codons, out-of-frame junctions, or ambiguous translated residues. V3J clonotypes were defined by identical inferred V gene, J gene, and CDR3 amino acid sequence. To compute the percentage overlap between repertoires, the number of shared unique clonotypes was divided by the size of the smaller repertoire. Three approaches were used to assess repertoire richness: RTK rarefaction, the Chao1 estimator, and Recon v2.1 estimates of unobserved clonotypes. For all TCRbeta clonotypes obtained by the gDNA method from a handful of donors, generation probabilities were computed with OLGA. As stored in TCRdb, this immuneACCESS dataset retains in-frame rearrangements with V and J assigned. A fraction of the clones does not appear; measured against another copy, unresolved V genes explain less than half of the discrepancy, and the remainder lacks a known reason. V, J and clone size derive from that table, while D and trimming were established from the DNA sequence. Present in this sample are nearly 1 million clones, approximately 76% of which were seen just once. The ten top clones hold around 1.5% of the sample.

The donors were healthy, HIV-negative adults with no recently reported acute infections or vaccinations. Every donor was a Caucasian adult residing in Nashville, Tennessee, USA. CD4+ T cells were enriched through magnetic negative selection, after which naive cells were positively selected on CD45RA and the remaining negative fraction served as the memory subset. Blood was collected by leukapheresis, and PBMCs were isolated by Ficoll-Histopaque density gradient centrifugation and then cryopreserved in liquid nitrogen vapor phase. Analytical flow cytometry was used to check the purity and quantity of every magnetically sorted T cell population. Genomic DNA was isolated from every sorted fraction and measured by UV absorbance on a Nanodrop 2000c. Here is what the overall study found, with its caveats: When a few donors were compared, the shared fraction of clonotypes was around 5% for naive CD4, 3% to 4% for naive CD8, roughly 2.5% for memory CD4, and 0.4% for memory CD8. Compared with non-shared clonotypes, the clonotypes found in all four sorted-subset donors had higher generation probabilities. Sampling was limited to blood, and TCR repertoires in tissue likely differ from TCR repertoires in blood. Pairwise subsampling indicated that sequencing depth was expected to affect the degree of clonotype sharing among donors. Rarefaction of sorted-subset datasets indicated incomplete sequencing despite the large sequencing depth. Estimated clonotype richness was generally larger for naive than for memory subsets. Because the study included only a small number of donors, the genetic and exposure-history diversity represented was limited.

As encoded in the germline V gene, CDR1 is SGHTA while CDR2 is FQGNSA. From the cysteine up to the phenylalanine, the CDR3 has a length of 12 residues. Of all the DNA, just the CDR3 is kept, 36 bases in frame from base 1. The trim is 6 bases for V and 7 bases for J, with a gap of 12 bases between the germline ends. This clonotype originated in a man aged 18 to 30 in good health. The sample consisted of memory CD4+ T cells sorted from blood. The cell subset or site tag for this specimen amounts to: CD45RA-negative fraction. This chain joins TRBV7-2 to TRBJ1-2; a confident D gene designation cannot be given. The CDR3 protein: CASSKRLGGYTF. The sequenced DNA is TGTGCCAGCAGTAAAAGGCTGGGTGGCTACACCTTC.